This T cell receptor beta chain derives from a study of shared clonotypes between healthy human individuals. Selected positively for CCR7 and CD45RO-negative, naive CD8 cells excluded terminally differentiated effector memory CD45RA+ cells. The germline CDR1 and CDR2 sequences are SGHTA and FQGNSA. With V trimmed by 1 base and J by 2 bases, 10 bases remained unmatched. This CDR3 has 18 amino acids. At a deep level, the assay was run. This table comes from immunoSEQ multiplex PCR, and its TCRdb copy is limited to in-frame clones, with some not included. The table lists 1.5 million to 2.5 million clones, about 94% of them singletons, with around 1% in the top ten.

Material for sequencing was naive CD8+ T cells sorted from blood. This rearrangement joins TRBV7-2 to TRBJ2-7, with 11 positions matching TRBD2. This receptor was obtained from a man younger than 35 in good health. This CDR3 is CASSLEPSGLAGTYEQYF. For the CDR3, the DNA is TGTGCCAGCAGCTTAGAACCCAGCGGACTAGCGGGTACCTACGAGCAGTACTTC. Based on the CDR3 plus reference TRBV7-2 and TRBJ2-7, the full variable domain is GAGVSQSPSNKVTEKGKDVELRCDPISGHTALYWYRQSLGQGLEFLIYFQGNSAPDKSGLPSDRFSAERTGGSVSTLTIQRTQQEDSAVYLCASSLEPSGLAGTYEQYFGPGTRLTVT.